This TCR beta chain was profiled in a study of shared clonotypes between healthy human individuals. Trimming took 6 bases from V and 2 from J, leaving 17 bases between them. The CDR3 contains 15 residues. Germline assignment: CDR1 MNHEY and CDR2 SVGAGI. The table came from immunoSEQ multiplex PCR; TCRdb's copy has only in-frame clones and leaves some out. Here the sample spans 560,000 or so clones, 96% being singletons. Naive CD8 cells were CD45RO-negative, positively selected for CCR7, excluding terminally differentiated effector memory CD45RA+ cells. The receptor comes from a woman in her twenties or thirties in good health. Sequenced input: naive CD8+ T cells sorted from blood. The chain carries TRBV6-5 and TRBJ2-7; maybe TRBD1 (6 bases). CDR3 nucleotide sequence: TGTGCCAGCAGAAATCCACGGGACACAACCTACGAGCAGTACTTC. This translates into CASRNPRDTTYEQYF.